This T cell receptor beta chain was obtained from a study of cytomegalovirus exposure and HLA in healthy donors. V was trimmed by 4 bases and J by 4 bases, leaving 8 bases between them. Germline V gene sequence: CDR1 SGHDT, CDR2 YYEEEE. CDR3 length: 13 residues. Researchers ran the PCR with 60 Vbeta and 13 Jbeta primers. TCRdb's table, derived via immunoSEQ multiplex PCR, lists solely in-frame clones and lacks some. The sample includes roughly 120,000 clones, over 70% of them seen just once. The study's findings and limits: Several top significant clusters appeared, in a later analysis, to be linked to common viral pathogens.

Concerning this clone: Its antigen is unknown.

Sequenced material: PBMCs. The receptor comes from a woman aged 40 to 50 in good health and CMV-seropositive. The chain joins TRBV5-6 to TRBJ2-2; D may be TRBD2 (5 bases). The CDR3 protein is CASSRAGTGELFF. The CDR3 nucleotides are TGTGCCAGCAGCCGGGCGGGCACCGGGGAGCTGTTTTTT.